This T cell receptor (beta chain) was recovered during a study of breast tumors, draining lymph nodes, adjacent tissues (TCRdb year 2016). The study in broad terms: The study compared TCR beta repertoires across tumor, adjacent nontumor tissue and axillary lymph nodes from breast cancer patients. In human breast cancer, the study set out to assess how tumor, surrounding tissue and draining lymph node repertoires relate to one another and whether T cells might be exchanged between them.

Sequenced using an Illumina HiSeq 2000. Multiplex PCR amplification was used to build the TCR beta chain libraries. The amplified TCR beta chain products were analyzed by high-throughput sequencing. TCRdb reprocessed the public reads (quality trimming at Q25 with fastp, clone calling with MiXCR) and kept in-frame beta chains. Identical CDR3 protein sequences are pooled into one entry, listed with their most common genes and DNA. Within this sample are approximately 60,000 distinct CDR3 sequences, with 45% to 60% of them counted one time only. The ten largest account for approximately 18% of the sample. What the research found in general, with its limitations: Rather than being directly demonstrated, the conclusion that tumor T cells originate in lymph nodes was presented as consistent with a hypothesis. In luminal-like breast cancer, tumor and nontumor tissue repertoires resembled each other significantly more than in basal-like breast cancer. T-cell repertoire diversity in tumors was found to be lower than in lymph nodes but higher than in nontumor tissue, and preferential V and J gene usage was observed. The data were judged consistent with most tumor T cells deriving from the lymph node and then expanding within tumor tissue.

The table lists this clonotype with many counts. What antigen it recognizes has not been identified. The sample holds no much larger clone one base away, and base qualities are not on file. From the germline V gene (reference sequence), CDR1 is SGHNT and CDR2 is YYREEE. V lost 7 bases and J lost 4 bases; the stretch between them is 13 bases long. The CDR3 numbers 13 residues from cysteine through phenylalanine. Only the CDR3 part of the read is kept: 39 bases, read in frame from the first base. Recombination joined TRBV5-4 with TRBJ2-3; possibly the D gene is TRBD2, per 6 matching bases. The sample taken for sequencing was breast tumor tissue. The source of this sequence is a female donor with breast cancer. Some clones in this sample may be carry-over from other donors' samples. The bases read TGTGCCAGCCGGCCAGGAGGGTCAGATACGCAGTATTTT. It is translated as CASRPGGSDTQYF.